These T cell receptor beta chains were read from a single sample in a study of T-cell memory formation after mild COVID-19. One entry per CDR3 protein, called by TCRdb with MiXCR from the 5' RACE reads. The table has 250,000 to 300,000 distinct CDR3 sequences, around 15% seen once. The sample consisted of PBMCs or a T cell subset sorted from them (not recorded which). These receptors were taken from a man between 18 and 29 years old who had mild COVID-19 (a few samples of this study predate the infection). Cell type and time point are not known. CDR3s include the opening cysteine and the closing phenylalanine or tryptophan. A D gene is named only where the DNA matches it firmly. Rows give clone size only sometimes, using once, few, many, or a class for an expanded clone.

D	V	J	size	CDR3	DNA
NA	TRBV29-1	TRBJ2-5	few	CSVETETQYF	TGCAGCGTCGAAACGGAGACCCAGTACTTC
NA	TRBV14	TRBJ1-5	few	CASSQPRPGQIQPQHF	TGTGCCAGCAGCCAACCTAGGCCGGGACAAATTCAGCCCCAGCATTTT
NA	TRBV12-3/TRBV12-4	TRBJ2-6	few	CASSRTVGANVLTF	TGTGCCAGCAGTCGGACAGTTGGGGCCAACGTCCTGACTTTC
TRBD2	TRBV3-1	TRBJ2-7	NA	CASSLGGTSGTKQYF	TGTGCCAGCAGCCTTGGAGGAACTAGCGGTACGAAGCAGTACTTC
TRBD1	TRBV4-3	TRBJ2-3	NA	CASSIDRDRGTDTQYF	TGCGCCAGCAGCATTGACCGGGACAGGGGCACAGATACGCAGTATTTT
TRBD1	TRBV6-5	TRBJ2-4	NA	CASSPQGTKNIQYF	TGTGCCAGCAGTCCACAGGGGACCAAAAACATTCAGTACTTC
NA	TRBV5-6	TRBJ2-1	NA	CASSLVADNEQFF	TGTGCCAGCAGCTTGGTGGCAGACAATGAGCAGTTCTTC
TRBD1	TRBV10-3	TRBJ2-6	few	CAISDRDRGSGANVLTF	TGTGCCATCAGTGACCGGGACAGGGGATCTGGGGCCAACGTCCTGACTTTC
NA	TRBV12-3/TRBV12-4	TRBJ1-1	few	CASRRVVNTEAFF	TGTGCCAGCAGGCGGGTGGTGAACACTGAAGCTTTCTTT
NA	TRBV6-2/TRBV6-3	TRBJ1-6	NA	CASRVNSYNSPLHF	TGTGCCAGCAGAGTGAACTCCTATAATTCACCCCTCCACTTT
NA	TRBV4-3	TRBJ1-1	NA	CASSQDRMNTEAFF	TGCGCCAGCAGCCAAGATCGTATGAACACTGAAGCTTTCTTT
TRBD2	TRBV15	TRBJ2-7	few	CATSRDKAGAYEQYF	TGTGCCACCAGCAGAGATAAAGCGGGGGCCTACGAGCAGTACTTC
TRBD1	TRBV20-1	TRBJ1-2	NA	CSATRQGALGYTF	TGCAGTGCTACCCGACAGGGGGCGCTTGGCTACACCTTC
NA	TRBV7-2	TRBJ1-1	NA	CASSLARPLNTEAFF	TGTGCCAGCAGCTTAGCGCGGCCGTTGAACACTGAAGCTTTCTTT
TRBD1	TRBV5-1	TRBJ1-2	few	CASSLAQGEGYTF	TGCGCCAGCAGCTTGGCCCAGGGGGAAGGCTACACCTTC
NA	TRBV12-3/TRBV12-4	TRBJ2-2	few	CASRGGHTGELFF	TGTGCCAGCAGGGGCGGGCACACCGGGGAGCTGTTTTTT
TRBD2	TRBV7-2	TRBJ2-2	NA	CASSWGLAGGQELFF	TGTGCCAGCAGCTGGGGACTAGCGGGGGGGCAGGAGCTGTTTTTT
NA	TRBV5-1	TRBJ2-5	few	CASSLIEKWETQYF	TGCGCCAGCAGCTTGATTGAGAAGTGGGAGACCCAGTACTTC
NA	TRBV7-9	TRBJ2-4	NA	CASSLSSVGLALKNIQYF	TGTGCCAGCAGCTTAAGTTCGGTCGGGCTAGCCTTGAAAAACATTCAGTACTTC
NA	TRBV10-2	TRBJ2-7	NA	CASTQGQSYEQYF	TGCGCCAGCACCCAGGGGCAATCCTACGAGCAGTACTTC
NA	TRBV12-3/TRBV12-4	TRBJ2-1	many	CASTMRGVDNEQFF	TGTGCCAGCACCATGAGGGGGGTCGACAATGAGCAGTTCTTC
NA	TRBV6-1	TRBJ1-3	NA	CASIKPASGNTIYF	TGTGCCAGCATCAAACCTGCCTCTGGAAACACCATATATTTT
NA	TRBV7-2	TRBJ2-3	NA	CASSFAVDTQYF	TGTGCCAGCAGCTTTGCGGTAGATACGCAGTATTTT
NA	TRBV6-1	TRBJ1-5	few	CASSDPGFQPQHF	TGTGCCAGCAGTGATCCGGGCTTTCAGCCCCAGCATTTT
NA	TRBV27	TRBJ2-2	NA	CASSLSIRGTGELFF	TGTGCCAGCAGTTTATCGATTAGAGGAACCGGGGAGCTGTTTTTT
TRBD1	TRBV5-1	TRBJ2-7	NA	CPSSLTGQSYEQYF	TGCCCCAGCAGCTTAACGGGACAGTCCTACGAGCAGTACTTC
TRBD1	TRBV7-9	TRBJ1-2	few	CASSMGPDRGNYGYTF	TGTGCCAGCAGCATGGGCCCGGACAGGGGTAACTATGGCTACACCTTC
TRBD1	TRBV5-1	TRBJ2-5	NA	CASSDGQGGETQYF	TGCGCCAGCAGCGACGGACAGGGCGGGGAGACCCAGTACTTC
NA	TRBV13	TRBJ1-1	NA	CASSPPGKGTEAFF	TGTGCCAGCAGCCCCCCCGGGAAAGGCACTGAAGCTTTCTTT
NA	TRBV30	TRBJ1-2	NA	CAWSGGIGYGYTF	TGTGCCTGGAGTGGAGGGATAGGCTATGGCTACACCTTC
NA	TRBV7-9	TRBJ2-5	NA	CASSLKAQGPAQYF	TGTGCCAGCAGCTTAAAGGCGCAGGGCCCGGCCCAGTACTTC
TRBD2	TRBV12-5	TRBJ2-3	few	CASGPHQLAGGTGRTDTQYF	TGTGCTAGTGGTCCTCACCAACTAGCGGGGGGAACGGGGAGGACAGATACGCAGTATTTT
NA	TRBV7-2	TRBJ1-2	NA	CASSPYQGFYGYTF	TGTGCCAGCAGCCCGTACCAGGGATTCTATGGCTACACCTTC
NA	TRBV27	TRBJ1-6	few	CASSLGGVISPLHF	TGTGCCAGCAGTTTAGGGGGGGTGATTTCACCCCTCCACTTT
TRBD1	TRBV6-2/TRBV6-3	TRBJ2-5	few	CASTDRGTQYF	TGTGCCAGCACTGACAGGGGGACCCAGTACTTC
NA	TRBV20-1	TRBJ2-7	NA	CSARSGSYSYEQYF	TGCAGTGCTAGGTCGGGGTCATACTCCTACGAGCAGTACTTC
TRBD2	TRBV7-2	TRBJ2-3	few	CASSLDGLAGAEAQYF	TGTGCCAGCAGCTTAGACGGGCTAGCGGGGGCTGAGGCGCAGTATTTT
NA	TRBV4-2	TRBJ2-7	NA	CASSQRGTAYEQYF	TGTGCCAGCAGCCAACGGGGTACGGCCTACGAGCAGTACTTC
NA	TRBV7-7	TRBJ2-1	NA	CASSLLTGTGEQFF	TGTGCTAGCAGCCTCCTGACCGGGACCGGTGAGCAGTTCTTC
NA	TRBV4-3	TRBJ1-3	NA	CASSQDLSSLLSGNTIYF	TGCGCCAGCAGCCAAGATCTGTCCAGCCTCCTCTCTGGAAACACCATATATTTT
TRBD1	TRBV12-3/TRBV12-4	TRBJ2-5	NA	CASRFQGAQETQYF	TGTGCCAGCAGATTTCAGGGGGCCCAAGAGACCCAGTACTTC
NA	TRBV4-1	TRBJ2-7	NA	CASSQVMGIDEQYF	TGCGCCAGCAGCCAAGTAATGGGGATCGACGAGCAGTACTTC
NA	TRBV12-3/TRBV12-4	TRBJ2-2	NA	CASGWRTGELFF	TGTGCCAGCGGGTGGAGGACCGGGGAGCTGTTTTTT
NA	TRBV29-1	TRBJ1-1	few	CSVEVYGRKNTEAFF	TGCAGCGTTGAAGTTTATGGCAGGAAGAACACTGAAGCTTTCTTT
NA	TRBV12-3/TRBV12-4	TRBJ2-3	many	CASTAPSTDTQYF	TGTGCCAGCACTGCGCCTAGCACAGATACGCAGTATTTT
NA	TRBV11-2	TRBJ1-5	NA	CASSRRAVGGPQHF	TGTGCCAGCAGCCGCCGGGCAGTAGGGGGGCCCCAGCATTTT
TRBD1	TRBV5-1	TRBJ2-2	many	CASSPAGTGAAGELFF	TGCGCCAGCAGCCCAGCAGGGACAGGCGCTGCCGGGGAGCTGTTTTTT
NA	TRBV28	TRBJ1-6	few	CASNGRPHSPLHF	TGTGCCAGCAATGGGAGGCCGCACTCACCCCTCCACTTT
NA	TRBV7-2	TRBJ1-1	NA	CASSPDLRMAFF	TGTGCCAGCAGCCCAGACCTCAGGATGGCTTTCTTT
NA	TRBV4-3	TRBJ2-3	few	CASSQGRWGAADTQYF	TGCGCCAGCAGCCAAGGGCGGTGGGGGGCGGCAGATACGCAGTATTTT